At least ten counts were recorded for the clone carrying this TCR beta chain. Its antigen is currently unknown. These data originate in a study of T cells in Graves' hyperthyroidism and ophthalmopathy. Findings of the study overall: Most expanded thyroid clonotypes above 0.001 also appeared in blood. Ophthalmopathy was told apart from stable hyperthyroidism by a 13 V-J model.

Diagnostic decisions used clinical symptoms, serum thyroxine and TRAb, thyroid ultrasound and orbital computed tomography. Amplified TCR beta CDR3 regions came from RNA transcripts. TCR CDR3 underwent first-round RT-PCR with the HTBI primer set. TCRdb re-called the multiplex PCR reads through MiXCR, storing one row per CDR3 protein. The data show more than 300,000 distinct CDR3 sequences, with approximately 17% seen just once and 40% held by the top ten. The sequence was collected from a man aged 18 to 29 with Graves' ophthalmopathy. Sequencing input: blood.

The CDR3 spells CSARDFRGGAREQFF. For the CDR3, the DNA is TGCAGTGCTAGAGATTTCCGCGGGGGGGCACGGGAGCAGTTCTTC. The gene calls are TRBV20-1 and TRBJ2-1; 9 positions agree with TRBD2. The V segment lost 0 bases and the J segment 10 bases; nucleotides outside the gene matches: 10. The CDR3 runs 15 residues. Germline lookup yields CDR1 DFQATT and CDR2 SNEGSKA (reference sequence).